This TCR beta chain stems from a study of cytotoxic CD8 clonotypes in ibrutinib-treated CLL. Background on the study: The study included roughly 10 relapsed/refractory and 15 treatment-naive patients; fewer than 18 had IGHV unmutated disease. Among patients, around 25 responded partially and 2 completely; about 14 then stayed remitted and around twelve progressed after median roughly 73 months.

The J segment lost 2 bases and the V segment lost 0 bases, leaving 5 bases of the junction unmatched. Germline loops: CDR1 SGHNT, CDR2 YENEEA. CDR3 size: 16 residues. Measured with immunoSEQ multiplex PCR; TCRdb has only the in-frame clones, and not every one. The table lists over 95,000 clones, more than 55% of them singletons. This chain joins TRBV11-3 and TRBJ1-2; 8 bases are a match to TRBD1. This clonotype was sampled from a human donor with chronic lymphocytic leukemia. The sample was PBMCs, taken after 24 months of ibrutinib treatment. The CDR3 sequence is CASSLDKDRGNYGYTF. CDR3 sequence (DNA): TGTGCCAGCAGCTTAGATAAAGACAGGGGAAACTATGGCTACACCTTC.